These 16 T cell receptor beta chains originate from one sample sequenced in a study of blood T cell repertoires in COVID-19. Clones were sequenced by immunoSEQ multiplex PCR, and TCRdb holds only the in-frame ones, with some missing. The sample comprises 250,000 to 350,000 clones, roughly 84% of which are singletons, and more than 1.1% rests with the top ten. What was sequenced was peripheral blood. The receptor set was obtained from a human donor with COVID-19, enrolled during active disease. The donor label of this sample is uncertain.

V gene TRBV2 combines with J gene TRBJ1-3; D unclear. Trimming shortened V by 4 bases and J by 8 bases, and 18 bases separated the two germline ends. This CDR3 has 15 residues. Germline lookup yields CDR1 SNHLY and CDR2 FYNNEI. CDR3 loop: CASSADGEGKDTIYF. CDR3 DNA: TGTGCCAGCAGTGCCGACGGGGAGGGAAAGGACACCATATATTTT.

The rearrangement uses TRBV9 and TRBJ2-1, with D unresolved. Per germline, CDR1 SGDLS and CDR2 YYNGEE. The CDR3 consists of 15 residues. V was pared by 3 bases and J by 0 bases, with 10 bases between. Here the CDR3 DNA reads TGTGCCAGCAGCGCCGCCTCGAGCTCCTACAATGAGCAGTTCTTC. It codes for CASSAASSSYNEQFF. The entire variable domain, with the rest obtained from reference TRBV9 and TRBJ2-1, is as follows: DSGVTQTPKHLITATGQRVTLRCSPRSGDLSVYWYQQSLDQGLQFLIQYYNGEERAKGNILERFSAQQFPDLHSELNLSSLELGDSALYFCASSAASSSYNEQFFGPGTRLTVL.

The J gene is TRBJ2-7, the V gene TRBV5-1; 7 bases align to TRBD2. Trimming took 0 bases from V and 1 from J; bases not matched to a gene: 7. CDR3 size: 16 residues. Germline CDR1 and CDR2: SGHRS and YFSETQ. DNA of the CDR3: TGCGCCAGCAGCTTGGTGGCCGCCGGGGGGTCCTACGAGCAGTACTTC. Protein product: CASSLVAAGGSYEQYF.

The chain carries TRBV9 and TRBJ2-1, with D possibly TRBD2 on 6 matching bases. Germline V gene sequence: CDR1 SGDLS, CDR2 YYNGEE. Trimming left V 0 bases short and J 7 bases short, with 20 bases between. This CDR3 comprises 17 residues. The DNA for the CDR3 is TGTGCCAGCAGCGTAGTAGATCGCGGGGAGGCCGGGAATGAGCAGTTCTTC. Its translation: CASSVVDRGEAGNEQFF.

The rearrangement links TRBV5-1 to TRBJ2-2; TRBD2 matches 8 bases. The V gene's germline CDR1 is SGHRS and CDR2 YFSETQ. With V trimmed by 4 bases and J by 6 bases, 11 bases remained unmatched. This CDR3 has 16 residues. CDR3 residues: CASSPTPGLEAGELFF. Written as DNA, the CDR3 is TGCGCCAGCAGCCCCACCCCGGGACTAGAGGCCGGGGAGCTGTTTTTT.

The gene calls are TRBV7-8 and TRBJ1-2; TRBD1 is a possible D gene (6 bases). The germline V gene encodes CDR1 SGHVS and CDR2 FQNEAQ. Trimming shortened V by 5 bases and J by 0 bases, and 13 bases separated the two germline ends. This CDR3 comprises 15 residues. The CDR3 sequence: CASSPGAGANYGYTF. The CDR3 region has the DNA TGTGCCAGCAGCCCCGGGGCAGGGGCTAACTATGGCTACACCTTC.

This clone was detected a few times. The gene calls are TRBV28 and TRBJ1-5; D not resolved. There are 14 residues in the CDR3. Per the germline V gene, CDR1 is MDHEN and CDR2 is SYDVKM. Between the trimmed V and J ends, which lost 1 base and 8 bases, there was a span of 12 bases. The CDR3 DNA reads as TGTGCCAGCAGTTTATTGGGTAGGGAGGAGCCCCAGCATTTT. The encoded protein is CASSLLGREEPQHF.

V and J are TRBV28 and TRBJ2-2, with 7 bases matching TRBD2. V shed 7 bases and J 7 bases; nucleotides not matched to a gene: 12. Germline V gene data show CDR1 as MDHEN and CDR2 as SYDVKM. The CDR3 runs to 15 residues. This CDR3 is CASIPSAGAVGELFF. In DNA form, the CDR3 reads TGTGCCAGCATCCCTTCGGCGGGAGCTGTCGGGGAGCTGTTTTTT.

This clone was seen only once. This sequence joins TRBV13 and TRBJ2-7; 9 bases are shared with TRBD1. J lost 1 base, V lost 5 bases, and 9 bases had no gene match. CDR1 PRHDT and CDR2 FYEKMQ come from the germline V gene (reference sequence). The CDR3 is 16 residues long. The CDR3 sequence is CASSAGGGTGSYEQYF. The DNA of the CDR3 is TGTGCCAGCAGCGCAGGGGGAGGGACAGGGTCCTACGAGCAGTACTTC. Based on the CDR3 plus reference TRBV13 and TRBJ2-7, the full variable domain is AAGVIQSPRHLIKEKRETATLKCYPIPRHDTVYWYQQGPGQDPQFLISFYEKMQSDKGSIPDRFSAQQFSDYHSELNMSSLELGDSALYFCASSAGGGTGSYEQYFGPGTRLTVT.

The V call is TRBV28, the J call TRBJ1-2; D remains ambiguous. The V end was cut by 7 bases, the J end by 4 bases, with 19 bases between. The CDR3 runs to 15 residues. The germline CDR1 and CDR2 sequences are MDHEN and SYDVKM. DNA of the CDR3: TGTGCCAGCACTCCTCCTGAGGGCAGGCTCTATGGCTACACCTTC. It translates to CASTPPEGRLYGYTF.

This sequence joins TRBV15 and TRBJ2-3, with D perhaps matching TRBD1 (5 bases). The CDR3 is 19 amino acids. Germline CDR1 LNHNV, CDR2 YYDKDF (reference sequence). V was pared by 2 bases and J by 0 bases, with 21 bases between. The DNA of the CDR3 is TGTGCCACCAGCAGACCCCCCCTCGCCGGACATACTAGCACAGATACGCAGTATTTT. Translating it yields CATSRPPLAGHTSTDTQYF.

This clone was picked up one time. J is TRBJ2-7 and V is TRBV28; TRBD1 might be the D (6 bases). The CDR3 is made up of 11 amino acids. Per the germline V gene, CDR1 is MDHEN and CDR2 is SYDVKM. Trimming took off 8 bases at V and 2 bases at J, with 7 bases between the two ends. CDR3 bases: TGTGCCAGCGGGGACACCTACGAGCAGTACTTC. As protein: CASGDTYEQYF. The full variable domain, its missing parts supplied by reference TRBV28 and TRBJ2-7, is DVKVTQSSRYLVKRTGEKVFLECVQDMDHENMFWYRQDPGLGLRLIYFSYDVKMKEKGDIPEGYSVSREKKERFSLILESASTNQTSMYLCASGDTYEQYFGPGTRLTVT.

This clone was observed a few times. The J gene is TRBJ2-1, the V gene TRBV19; 7 bases line up with TRBD1. Germline lookup yields CDR1 LNHDA and CDR2 SQIVND (reference sequence). The CDR3 totals 13 residues. V lost 6 bases and J lost 6; bases outside the gene matches: 5. CDR3 sequence: CASSRNRGNEQFF. The CDR3 DNA reads as TGTGCCAGTAGCCGCAACAGGGGCAATGAGCAGTTCTTC.

The chain couples TRBV30 to TRBJ2-7; 7 bases map to TRBD2. The CDR3 length is 14 residues. V lost 4 bases, J lost 6 bases, and 12 bases stayed unmatched. The germline V gene has CDR1 GTSNPN and CDR2 SVGIG (reference sequence). The CDR3 coding sequence is TGTGCCTGGAACTTCGACAGACAGCGGGGCGAGCAGTACTTC. This translates into CAWNFDRQRGEQYF.

This clone was detected once. This sequence joins TRBV5-1 and TRBJ1-2; D call uncertain. The germline gives CDR1 SGHRS, CDR2 YFSETQ. V shed 0 bases and J shed 8 bases, with 14 bases lying between them. The CDR3 totals 14 residues. The CDR3 reads CASSLGPGSGGYTF. CDR3 nucleotides: TGCGCCAGCAGCTTGGGGCCAGGAAGTGGAGGCTACACCTTC.

This clone showed up just once. This sequence joins TRBV7-3 and TRBJ2-3; TRBD2 matches 12 bases. Germline trimming cut 5 bases from V and 1 base from J; bases unmatched to any gene: 4. Germline V gene sequence: CDR1 SGHTA, CDR2 FQGTGA. The CDR3 is 16 amino acids. The CDR3 DNA follows: TGTGCCAGCAGCACTCGACTAGCGGGAGGCACAGATACGCAGTATTTT. Translating it yields CASSTRLAGGTDTQYF.